Presented here are 18 T cell receptor beta chains from one specimen sequenced in a study of cytomegalovirus exposure and HLA in healthy donors. Amplification used 60 Vbeta primers and 13 Jbeta primers. The protocol was immunoSEQ multiplex PCR, while the TCRdb copy is restricted to in-frame clones and leaves out a portion. The profile shows some 180,000 clones, 75% of them singletons. The sequenced sample consisted of PBMCs. These receptors all stem from a male donor in good health and CMV-seronegative.

V usage is TRBV5-4 and J usage is TRBJ1-1; D is perhaps TRBD1 (6 bases). CDR1 and CDR2 (germline): SGHNT, YYREEE (reference sequence). This CDR3 has 16 residues. The V end lost 2 bases, the J end lost 3 bases, and 17 bases lay between the germline ends. CDR3 protein: CASSFGGGRRDTEAFF. CDR3 DNA sequence: TGTGCCAGCAGCTTTGGCGGGGGCCGTAGGGACACTGAAGCTTTCTTT.

This clone was counted once. The sample has other DNA sequences that encode this CDR3 too. J is TRBJ1-5 and V is TRBV6-5; D perhaps matches TRBD1 (5 bases). Germline lookup yields CDR1 MNHEY and CDR2 SVGAGI. This CDR3 is built from 13 residues. Deletions cut 0 bases from V and 5 bases from J, with 5 bases between. Here the CDR3 reads CASSYSRDQPQHF. Written as DNA, the CDR3 is TGTGCCAGCAGTTACTCCAGGGATCAGCCCCAGCATTTT.

This chain links TRBV5-4 with TRBJ1-1, with 8 positions matching TRBD1. The CDR3 is 15 residues long. CDR1 and CDR2 from the germline V gene are SGHNT and YYREEE (reference sequence). V dropped 4 bases and J dropped 4; count of bases not matched to a gene: 9. CDR3 nucleotides: TGTGCCAGCAGCCCTTCAGGGGGCGCGGGCACTGAAGCTTTCTTT. It encodes CASSPSGGAGTEAFF.

This clone was picked up a small number of times. V gene TRBV9 combines with J gene TRBJ2-3; D is possibly TRBD2 (5 bases). Germline CDR1 reads SGDLS; CDR2 reads YYNGEE. V dropped 1 base and J dropped 0 bases, with 12 bases sitting between them. The CDR3 contains 16 residues. CDR3 DNA: TGTGCCAGCAGCGTACTAAGCGGCATTAGCACAGATACGCAGTATTTT. Its protein is CASSVLSGISTDTQYF.

This sequence joins TRBV20-1 and TRBJ1-1; D remains unclear. The CDR3 is made up of 11 amino acids. CDR1 and CDR2 from the germline V gene are DFQATT and SNEGSKA (reference sequence). In DNA form, the CDR3 reads TGCAGCGCCGGGGAGAACACTGAAGCTTTCTTT. Protein: CSAGENTEAFF.

This clone occurred a few times. The chain is built from TRBV4-1 and TRBJ2-1, with 7 bases matching TRBD1. The CDR3 is 18 residues long. CDR1 MGHRA and CDR2 YSYEKL come from the germline V gene. J gave up 7 bases and V 5 bases, and 20 bases lay outside the gene matches. CDR3 DNA: TGCGCCAGCAGCGTACTATGGACAGGTACCGGGATCATTAATGAGCAGTTCTTC. As protein: CASSVLWTGTGIINEQFF.

In this sample, this clone turned up a few times. The chain employs TRBV4-1 and TRBJ1-4, with a tentative D call TRBD1 (6 bases). This CDR3 is built from 16 residues. From germline, CDR1 is MGHRA and CDR2 YSYEKL. The V end was cut by 4 bases, the J end by 8 bases, with 20 bases between. This CDR3 is CASSPGVGGPPEKLFF. The CDR3 nucleotides are TGCGCCAGCAGCCCAGGGGTTGGGGGACCACCGGAAAAACTGTTTTTT.

The chain uses TRBV11-1 and TRBJ2-7, with D hard to call. Deletions cut 4 bases from V and 1 base from J, with 2 bases between. CDR3 length equals 11 residues. Germline CDR1 SGHAT, CDR2 FQDESV (reference sequence). CDR3 DNA: TGTGCCAGCAGCTCTTCCTACGAGCAGTACTTC. As protein: CASSSSYEQYF. Drawing the rest from reference TRBV11-1 and TRBJ2-7, the complete variable domain is EAEVAQSPRYKITEKSQAVAFWCDPISGHATLYWYRQILGQGPELLVQFQDESVVDDSQLPKDRFSAERLKGVDSTLKIQPAELGDSAMYLCASSSSYEQYFGPGTRLTVT.

On this clone: The same CDR3 can be traced to other DNA sequences in this sample. V usage is TRBV6-1 and J usage is TRBJ1-5; unclear D gene. Germline CDR1 MNHNS, CDR2 SASEGT. The CDR3 is 14 amino acids. Trimming stripped 4 bases from V and 1 base from J, with 8 bases between. DNA for the CDR3: TGTGCCAGCAGTGGGGGAGGAAGCAATCAGCCCCAGCATTTT. It codes for CASSGGGSNQPQHF.

This clone appeared a single time. This sequence joins TRBV7-2 and TRBJ1-5; D is ambiguous. CDR3 length: 15 amino acids. Germline-derived CDR1 and CDR2 are SGHTA and FQGNSA. Trimming removed 0 bases from V and 0 bases from J, with 6 bases in between. Written as DNA, the CDR3 is TGTGCCAGCAGCTTAGCGGCCCTTAGCAATCAGCCCCAGCATTTT. Protein sequence: CASSLAALSNQPQHF.

This clone was counted once. This chain joins TRBV30 and TRBJ1-5, with TRBD1 identical over 11 bases. In germline, CDR1 is GTSNPN, CDR2 SVGIG (reference sequence). The CDR3 covers 14 residues. V shed 3 bases and J 5 bases; nucleotides not matched to a gene: 3. CDR3: CAWSPGQGDQPQHF. DNA for the CDR3: TGTGCCTGGAGCCCGGGACAGGGGGATCAGCCCCAGCATTTT.

The J gene is TRBJ1-1, the V gene TRBV29-1; TRBD1 matches 7 bases. Trimming cost V 3 bases and J 6 bases; bases outside gene matches: 7. CDR3 length: 13 amino acids. Germline V lookup: CDR1 SQVTM, CDR2 ANQGSEA. CDR3 protein: CSVDRQGRSEAFF. The DNA of the CDR3 is TGCAGCGTTGATCGACAGGGCAGGTCTGAAGCTTTCTTT. Based on the CDR3 plus reference TRBV29-1 and TRBJ1-1, the full variable domain is SAVISQKPSRDICQRGTSLTIQCQVDSQVTMMFWYRQQPGQSLTLIATANQGSEATYESGFVIDKFPISRPNLTFSTLTVSNMSPEDSSIYLCSVDRQGRSEAFFGQGTRLTVV.

V usage is TRBV5-4 and J usage is TRBJ1-1, with no clear D. The CDR3 runs 13 residues. The germline V and J ends were trimmed by 2 bases and 6 bases, with 11 bases remaining between them. Germline CDR1 SGHNT, CDR2 YYREEE (reference sequence). The CDR3 loop is CASSFLGDPEAFF. DNA of the CDR3: TGTGCCAGCAGCTTTTTGGGAGATCCTGAAGCTTTCTTT.

The table lists this clone with a few counts. This chain uses TRBV28 with TRBJ1-4; D remains ambiguous. The V end lost 4 bases, the J end lost 0 bases, and 12 bases lay between the germline ends. This CDR3 has 16 residues. CDR1 is MDHEN, CDR2 SYDVKM, per germline. The CDR3: CASSSPTVATNEKLFF. For the CDR3, the DNA is TGTGCCAGCAGTTCTCCCACGGTGGCAACTAATGAAAAACTGTTTTTT.

The gene calls are TRBV28 and TRBJ1-5; 9 nucleotides match TRBD1. The junction had 7 bases not matched to a gene; V was cut back by 7 bases and J by 6 bases. Germline values: CDR1 MDHEN, CDR2 SYDVKM. The CDR3 runs 14 residues. Here the CDR3 reads CASTDTGGGQPQHF. The CDR3 DNA follows: TGTGCCAGCACCGACACAGGGGGCGGTCAGCCCCAGCATTTT.

The chain joins TRBV2 to TRBJ1-1; weak D call: TRBD1 (5 bases). The CDR3 has 12 residues. Germline lookup yields CDR1 SNHLY and CDR2 FYNNEI. V lost 10 bases to trimming and J lost 5 bases, with 14 bases between them. CDR3 in amino acids: CATATVRTEAFF. CDR3 in DNA: TGTGCCACCGCGACAGTCAGAACTGAAGCTTTCTTT.

The CDR3 is CASGASQPQHF. CDR3 DNA: TGCGCCAGCGGGGCCAGTCAGCCCCAGCATTTT. The V and J genes are TRBV23-1 and TRBJ1-5; D possibly corresponds to TRBD1 (5 bases). TRBV23-1 is placed among ORFs of uncertain function. V dropped 8 bases and J dropped 6 bases, with 8 bases sitting between them. This CDR3 is built from 11 residues.

V is TRBV15 and J is TRBJ1-5, with D maybe TRBD1 (5 bases). Germline V gene lookup returns CDR1 LNHNV and CDR2 YYDKDF (reference sequence). The CDR3 covers 13 residues. The V and J ends lost 9 bases and 5 bases respectively, with 14 bases between them. The CDR3 coding sequence is TGTGCCACGGCGCGGGGCAGGGATCAGCCCCAGCATTTT. Protein: CATARGRDQPQHF.